This T cell receptor beta chain was obtained from a study of cytomegalovirus exposure and HLA in healthy donors. Whole-study findings and limits: There were some public TCRs occurring in many donors, but most TCR sequences were rare. With later analysis, a missense DCLRE1C variant became linked to TCR beta V- and J-gene trimming. Accurate predictions that matched the HLA-A and HLA-B alleles of most subjects were reportedly made from TCR beta sequences.

The PCR was carried out with 60 Vbeta primers and 13 Jbeta primers. Per the study methods: Later reanalysis found around 74 million unique TCR beta chains, about 11 million of them shared. Profiled with immunoSEQ multiplex PCR; TCRdb holds only in-frame clones, not every one. That table gives V, J and clone size, and the DNA gave D and trimming. The sample shows around 120,000 clones, 60% to 85% of them seen only once. On this clone itself: Its antigen is undetermined.

This TCR derives from a woman aged 18-29 years in good health and CMV-seronegative. Input material: PBMCs.

The CDR3 loop is CASSGQVNSPLHF. Written as DNA, the CDR3 is TGTGCCAGCTCAGGACAGGTCAACTCACCCCTCCACTTT. V is TRBV2 and J is TRBJ1-6; 7 nucleotides match TRBD1. CDR3 length equals 13 residues. V lost 8 bases, J lost 10 bases, and 8 bases stayed unmatched. Germline V gene data show CDR1 as SNHLY and CDR2 as FYNNEI.